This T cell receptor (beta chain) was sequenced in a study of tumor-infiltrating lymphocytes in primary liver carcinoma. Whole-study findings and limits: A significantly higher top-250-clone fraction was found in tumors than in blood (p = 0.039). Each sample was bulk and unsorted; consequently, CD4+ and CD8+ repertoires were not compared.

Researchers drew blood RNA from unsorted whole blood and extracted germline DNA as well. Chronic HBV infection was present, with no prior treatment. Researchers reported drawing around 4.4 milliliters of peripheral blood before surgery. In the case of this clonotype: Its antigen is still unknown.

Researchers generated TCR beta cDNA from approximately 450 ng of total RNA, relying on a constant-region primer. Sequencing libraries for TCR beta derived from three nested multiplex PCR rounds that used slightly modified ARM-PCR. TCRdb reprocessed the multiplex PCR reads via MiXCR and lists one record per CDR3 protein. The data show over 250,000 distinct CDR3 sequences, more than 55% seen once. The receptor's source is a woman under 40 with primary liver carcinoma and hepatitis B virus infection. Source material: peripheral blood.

CDR3 sequence reads: CASSSSGPENIQYF. For the CDR3, the DNA is TGTGCCAGCAGCTCCTCCGGGCCGGAAAACATTCAGTACTTC. The chain carries TRBV7-9 and TRBJ2-4, with D unresolved. The CDR3 extends over 14 amino acids. Trimming pared 4 bases from V and 5 bases from J, leaving 12 bases between. CDR1 is SEHNR and CDR2 is FQNEAQ in the germline V gene (reference sequence).